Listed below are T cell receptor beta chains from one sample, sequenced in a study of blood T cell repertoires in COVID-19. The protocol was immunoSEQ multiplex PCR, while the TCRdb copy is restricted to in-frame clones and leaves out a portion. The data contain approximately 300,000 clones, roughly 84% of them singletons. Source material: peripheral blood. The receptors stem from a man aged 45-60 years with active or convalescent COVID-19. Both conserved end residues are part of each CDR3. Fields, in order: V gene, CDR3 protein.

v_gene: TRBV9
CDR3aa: CASSQHRANTEAFF

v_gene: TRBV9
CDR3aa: CASSVSPSGLSYGYTF

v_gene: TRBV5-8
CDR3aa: CASSLGEVLRQETQYF

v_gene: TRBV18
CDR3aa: CASSPLGTDYGYTF

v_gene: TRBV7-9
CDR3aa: CASSSIASGELFF

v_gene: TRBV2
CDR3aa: CASTRSGLAGYTQYF

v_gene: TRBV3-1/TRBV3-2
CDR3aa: CASSRDRESYTF

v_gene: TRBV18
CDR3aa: CASSPSLAETEAFF

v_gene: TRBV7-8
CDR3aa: CASSFNRDRHEKLFF

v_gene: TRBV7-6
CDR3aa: CASSLGQGGDTEAFF

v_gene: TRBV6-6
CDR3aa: CASSYRAYEQYF

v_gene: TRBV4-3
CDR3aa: CASSQAGGGPYEQYF

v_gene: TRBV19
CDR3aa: CASRLNLGQGLMGAFF

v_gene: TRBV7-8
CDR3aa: CASRPGREFGFGSGANVLTF

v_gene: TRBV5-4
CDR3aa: CASSYKSESPSEKLFF

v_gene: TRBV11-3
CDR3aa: CASSLGFDSPQETQYF

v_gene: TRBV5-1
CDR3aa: CASNRDNQETQYF

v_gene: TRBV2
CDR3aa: CASSESAGQGDSPLHF

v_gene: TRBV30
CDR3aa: CAWSGSVNQPQHF

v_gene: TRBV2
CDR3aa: CASSEAIGGSNQPQHF

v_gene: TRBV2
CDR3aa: CASSELLADQETQYF

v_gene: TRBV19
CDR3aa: CASRTGGNTDTQYF

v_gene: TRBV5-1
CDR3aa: CASSLAGGAQPQHF

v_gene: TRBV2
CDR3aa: CASRPGLDTGELFF

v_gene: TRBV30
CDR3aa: CAWSGGLGNEQFF

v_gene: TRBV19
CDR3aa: CASSIWSGGTDTQYF

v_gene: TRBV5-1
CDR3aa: CASSSHGGTSYNEQFF